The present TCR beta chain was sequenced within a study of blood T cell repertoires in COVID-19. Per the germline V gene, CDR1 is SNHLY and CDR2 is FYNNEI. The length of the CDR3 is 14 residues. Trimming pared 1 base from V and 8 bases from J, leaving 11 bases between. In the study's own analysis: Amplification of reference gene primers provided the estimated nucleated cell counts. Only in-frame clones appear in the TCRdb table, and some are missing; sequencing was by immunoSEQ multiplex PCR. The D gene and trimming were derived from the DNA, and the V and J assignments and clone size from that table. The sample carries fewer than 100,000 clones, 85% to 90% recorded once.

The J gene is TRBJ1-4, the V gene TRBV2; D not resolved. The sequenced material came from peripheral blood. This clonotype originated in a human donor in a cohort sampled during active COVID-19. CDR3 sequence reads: CASSEGILGEKLFF. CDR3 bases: TGTGCCAGCAGTGAAGGGATCCTCGGGGAAAAACTGTTTTTT.